Here is one TCR beta chain with its context. No antigen is known for it. Second-dose intervals of approximately 4 or approximately 12 weeks were pooled. Some clones are missing from TCRdb's copy, which holds only in-frame ones; the method was immunoSEQ multiplex PCR. Of about 86,000 clones listed, 88% are singletons. These data come from a study of T cell responses to AZD1222 COVID-19 vaccine. Whole-study results and caveats: Seropositive AZD1222 recipients at baseline numbered only five or six. Distributed over spike, vaccine-associated CD4 TCRs predominated at 160-218 and 743-854. A reported finding is that nearly half of spike-specific TCRs target unmutated variant regions.

With 4 bases removed from V and 4 bases from J, the gap between germline ends came to 13 bases. Germline V gives CDR1 MNHEY, CDR2 SMNVEV (reference sequence). The CDR3 spans 14 residues. This clonotype was sampled from an adult who received the AZD1222 COVID-19 vaccine. The rearrangement uses TRBV27 and TRBJ1-2; D call uncertain. The sample consisted of peripheral blood, taken 28 days after the second AZD1222 dose. The CDR3 reads CASSSQTRGYGYTF. The CDR3 DNA is TGTGCCAGCAGTTCCCAGACTCGGGGCTATGGCTACACCTTC.